This TCR beta chain was observed in a study of blood T cell repertoires in COVID-19. Source study methods: Using reference gene primer amplification, nucleated cell counts were estimated. TCRdb keeps only in-frame clones here, not all; method: immunoSEQ multiplex PCR. The V and J calls and clone size were taken over from that table, and D and trimming were inferred from the DNA. The sample has 240,000 or so clones; more than 85% are singletons. CDR1 is MGHRA and CDR2 is YSYEKL in the germline V gene. The length of the CDR3 is 14 residues. V lost 2 bases and J lost 9, with 14 bases in between. Specimen: peripheral blood. The receptor was isolated from a woman between 65 and 79 years old with active or convalescent COVID-19. V is TRBV4-1 and J is TRBJ2-1, with D tentatively TRBD2 (5 bases). As DNA, the CDR3 is TGCGCCAGCAGCCAAAAAAATCCAGGAGGTGAGCAGTTCTTC. Its protein is CASSQKNPGGEQFF.